This T cell receptor beta chain came from a study of graft-versus-host responses after intestinal transplantation. About the study: After anti-thymocyte globulin induction, recipients took tacrolimus and steroids for approximately 3 years.

TCRdb's copy holds only in-frame clones and misses some; the assay was immunoSEQ multiplex PCR. The sample consists of some 10,000 clones, just over 30% of them appearing once. Trimming stripped 2 bases from V and 0 bases from J, with 10 bases between. Germline CDR1 and CDR2: SGHAT and FQNNGV. The CDR3 runs to 15 residues. Irradiated, violet-dye-labeled stimulator cells, approximately 200,000 in number, were plated with approximately 200,000 CFSE-labeled responder cells. Proliferating CFSE-low CD3+CD4+ and CD3+CD8+ responders were sorted after the reaction. The clonotype was recovered from a human patient who was an organ donor for intestinal transplantation. Sequenced here: alloreactive CD4+ T cells from a mixed lymphocyte reaction culture, sampled before transplantation. Subset defined: CFSE-low proliferating T cells sorted from approximately 6-day pre-transplant mixed lymphocyte reaction (GvH or HvG direction). The chain is built from TRBV11-2 and TRBJ1-2; weak D call: TRBD1 (5 bases). CDR3 nucleotide sequence: TGTGCCAGCAGCTTAACGGGGGGGTCTAACTATGGCTACACCTTC. Its translation is CASSLTGGSNYGYTF. Drawing the rest from reference TRBV11-2 and TRBJ1-2, the complete variable domain is EAGVAQSPRYKIIEKRQSVAFWCNPISGHATLYWYQQILGQGPKLLIQFQNNGVVDDSQLPKDRFSAERLKGVDSTLKIQPAKLEDSAVYLCASSLTGGSNYGYTFGSGTRLTVV.